The sequence of this T cell receptor (beta chain) was determined in a study of cytomegalovirus exposure and HLA in healthy donors. Across the study: Earlier sequencing of approximately 180 million T cells yielded around 120 million unique TCR beta sequences.

PCR amplification relied on 60 Vbeta primers (plus 13 Jbeta primers). TCRdb's copy holds only in-frame clones and misses some; the assay was immunoSEQ multiplex PCR. The data contain around 180,000 clones, roughly 80% of them singletons. Though probably carrying unrecorded immune exposures, donors were nominally healthy at sampling. This clone was picked up one time. Its antigen is not identified. Study-wide findings and caveats: Donors were assumed by presence/absence analyses to have roughly uniform sequencing depth.

This clonotype was obtained from a man between 25 and 39 years old in good health and CMV-seropositive. Sequencing input: PBMCs.

Here the CDR3 reads CATSFRSGHTGELFF. CDR3 in DNA: TGTGCCACCAGCTTCCGTAGCGGTCACACCGGGGAGCTGTTTTTT. The chain recombines TRBV15 with TRBJ2-2; TRBD2 is a possible D gene (6 bases). V lost 5 bases, J lost 3 bases, and 13 bases lay in between. Per the germline V gene, CDR1 is LNHNV and CDR2 is YYDKDF (reference sequence). The CDR3 loop spans 15 amino acids. Full variable domain (remainder filled in from reference TRBV15 and TRBJ2-2): DAMVIQNPRYQVTQFGKPVTLSCSQTLNHNVMYWYQQKSSQAPKLLFHYYDKDFNNEADTPDNFQSRRPNTSFCFLDIRSPGLGDTAMYLCATSFRSGHTGELFFGEGSRLTVL.